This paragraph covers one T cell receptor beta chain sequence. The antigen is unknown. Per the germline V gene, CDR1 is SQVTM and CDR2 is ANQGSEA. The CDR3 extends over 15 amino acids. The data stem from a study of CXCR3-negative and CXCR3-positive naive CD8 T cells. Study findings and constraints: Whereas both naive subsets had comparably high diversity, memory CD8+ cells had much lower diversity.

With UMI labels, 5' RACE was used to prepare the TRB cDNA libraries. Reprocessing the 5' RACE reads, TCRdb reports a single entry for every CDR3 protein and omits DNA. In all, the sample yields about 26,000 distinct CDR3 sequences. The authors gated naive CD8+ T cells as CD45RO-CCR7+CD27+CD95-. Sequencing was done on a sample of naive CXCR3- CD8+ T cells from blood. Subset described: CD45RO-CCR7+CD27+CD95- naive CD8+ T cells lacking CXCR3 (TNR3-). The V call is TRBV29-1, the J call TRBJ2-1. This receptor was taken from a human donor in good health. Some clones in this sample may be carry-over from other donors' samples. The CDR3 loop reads CSVDGSASSYNEQFF.